The 12 T cell receptor beta chains listed next were all sequenced from one sample in a study of blood T cell repertoires in COVID-19. Assay: immunoSEQ multiplex PCR; the TCRdb copy retains only in-frame clones and omits some. The table records about 280,000 clones, 90% of them present only once. The specimen sequenced was PBMCs or T cells enriched from blood (not recorded which). Receptors originate from a woman under 30 with acute COVID-19.

The V call is TRBV5-1, the J call TRBJ1-1; D unclear. CDR3 length: 15 amino acids. Per the germline V gene, CDR1 is SGHRS and CDR2 is YFSETQ. V was cut by 0 bases and J by 0 bases, with 9 bases left in between. The CDR3 region is CASSLDTVLNTEAFF. DNA for the CDR3: TGCGCCAGCAGCTTGGATACGGTCCTGAACACTGAAGCTTTCTTT.

As regards this clone: This sample also contains other DNA sequences that code for the same CDR3. The chain joins TRBV4-3 to TRBJ2-1; 9 positions match TRBD2. The trim removed 1 base at V and 2 bases at J, leaving 3 bases unmatched. CDR1 LGHNA and CDR2 YSLEER come from the germline V gene. The CDR3 is made up of 16 amino acids. The CDR3 DNA is TGCGCCAGCAGCCAAGGGGCGGGAGGGGCCTACAATGAGCAGTTCTTC. Amino acid sequence: CASSQGAGGAYNEQFF.

J is TRBJ2-7 and V is TRBV5-6; 10 positions agree with TRBD2. The germline CDR1 and CDR2 sequences are SGHDT and YYEEEE. CDR3 length: 15 residues. Losses at the gene ends were 2 bases for V and 5 bases for J; bases not matched to a gene: 7. CDR3 nucleotides: TGTGCCAGCAGCTTCCCGGGACTAGCGCTGGACGAGCAGTACTTC. Protein sequence: CASSFPGLALDEQYF.

This clone was detected only a few times. V and J are TRBV7-9 and TRBJ1-5; D is ambiguous. From germline, CDR1 is SEHNR and CDR2 FQNEAQ (reference sequence). The CDR3 loop spans 14 amino acids. V lost 4 bases and J lost 7, with 14 bases in between. CDR3 in amino acids: CASSSSVVRQPQHF. CDR3 coding DNA: TGTGCCAGCAGCTCATCGGTGGTGAGACAGCCCCAGCATTTT.

V gene TRBV6-5 combines with J gene TRBJ2-5; D is unclear. Germline V CDR1 and CDR2: MNHEY, SVGAGI. V was trimmed by 0 bases and J by 3 bases, leaving 8 bases between them. This CDR3 contains 14 residues. The CDR3 loop is CASSYSSTEETQYF. CDR3 in DNA: TGTGCCAGCAGTTACTCGTCTACAGAAGAGACCCAGTACTTC.

The chain employs TRBV5-1 and TRBJ1-2; D is perhaps TRBD1 (5 bases). This CDR3 spans 14 amino acids. Trimming took 1 base from V and 3 from J, leaving 10 bases between them. The germline V gene has CDR1 SGHRS and CDR2 YFSETQ. The CDR3 DNA is TGCGCCAGCAGCTTGTCTTGGGGCGACTATGGCTACACCTTC. Its protein product is CASSLSWGDYGYTF.

The chain couples TRBV7-6 to TRBJ2-1, with TRBD1 identical over 9 bases. This CDR3 comprises 14 residues. Looked up from germline, CDR1 is SGHVS and CDR2 is FNYEAQ. After removal of 5 bases from V and 8 bases from J, the junction contained 7 bases not matched to a gene. The CDR3 nucleotides are TGTGCCAGCAGCCGGATAACAGGGGGCGATGAGCAGTTCTTC. Translated: CASSRITGGDEQFF.

The chain employs TRBV27 and TRBJ1-2; D gene uncertain. CDR1 and CDR2 from the germline V gene are MNHEY and SMNVEV (reference sequence). This CDR3 is 15 amino acids long. The V and J ends lost 5 bases and 1 base respectively, with 14 bases between them. Here the CDR3 DNA reads TGTGCCAGCAGTACCACATCGACGGGTAACTATGGCTACACCTTC. Its translation is CASSTTSTGNYGYTF.

The V call is TRBV7-9, the J call TRBJ1-2; maybe TRBD1 (5 bases). Trimming shortened V by 5 bases and J by 14 bases, and 18 bases separated the two germline ends. CDR1 and CDR2 (germline): SEHNR, FQNEAQ (reference sequence). This CDR3 has 12 residues. As DNA, the CDR3 is TGTGCCAGCAGCCCTGGGCGGGGCCCTATTACCTTC. This codes for CASSPGRGPITF.

This rearrangement joins TRBV5-1 to TRBJ2-7; 7 nucleotides agree with TRBD2. This CDR3 has 14 amino acids. V lost 3 bases to trimming and J lost 6 bases; unmatched junction nucleotides: 9. Per the germline V gene, CDR1 is SGHRS and CDR2 is YFSETQ. The CDR3 here is CASSSRDYSPEQYF. CDR3 in DNA: TGCGCCAGCAGCTCGCGGGACTACTCCCCCGAGCAGTACTTC.

This clone was observed a single time. The chain is built from TRBV7-6 and TRBJ2-7; 7 bases line up with TRBD2. The CDR3 is 13 amino acids. V dropped 5 bases and J dropped 5; count of bases not matched to a gene: 6. The germline V gene encodes CDR1 SGHVS and CDR2 FNYEAQ. In nucleotides, the CDR3 is TGTGCCAGCAGCGCTATCCGGGGGGACGAGCAGTACTTC. It is translated as CASSAIRGDEQYF.

The chain carries TRBV19 and TRBJ2-1; 8 bases are a match to TRBD1. The CDR3 contains 17 residues. The J segment lost 2 bases and the V segment lost 0 bases, leaving 6 bases of the junction unmatched. Per germline, CDR1 LNHDA and CDR2 SQIVND (reference sequence). This CDR3 is CASSIDIRTGPYNEQFF. The DNA of the CDR3 is TGTGCCAGTAGTATAGATATCAGGACAGGGCCCTACAATGAGCAGTTCTTC.